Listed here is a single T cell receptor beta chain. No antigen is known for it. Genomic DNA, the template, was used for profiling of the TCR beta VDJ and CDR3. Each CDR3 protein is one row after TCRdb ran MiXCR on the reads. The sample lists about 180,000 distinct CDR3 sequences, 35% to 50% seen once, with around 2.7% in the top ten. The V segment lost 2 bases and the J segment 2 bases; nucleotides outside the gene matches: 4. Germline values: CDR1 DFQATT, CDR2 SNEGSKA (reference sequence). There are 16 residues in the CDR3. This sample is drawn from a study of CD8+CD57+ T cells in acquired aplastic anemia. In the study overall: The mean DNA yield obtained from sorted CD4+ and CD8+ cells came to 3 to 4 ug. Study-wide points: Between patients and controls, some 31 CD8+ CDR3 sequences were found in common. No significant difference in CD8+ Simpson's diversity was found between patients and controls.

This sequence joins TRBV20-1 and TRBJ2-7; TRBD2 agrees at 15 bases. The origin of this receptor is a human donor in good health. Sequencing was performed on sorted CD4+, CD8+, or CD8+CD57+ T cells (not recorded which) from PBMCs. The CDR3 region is CSARTRTSGRAYEQYF. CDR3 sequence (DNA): TGCAGTGCTAGAACCCGGACTAGCGGGAGGGCCTACGAGCAGTACTTC.